The source of this TCR beta chain is a study of T cell clonality in common variable immunodeficiency. Regarding the study as a whole: CVID patient heterogeneity limited repertoire-clinical complication correlations. Fewer deletions and N-nucleotide insertions were reportedly seen in common variable immunodeficiency TCR beta sequences.

The germline CDR1 and CDR2 sequences are SGHRS and YFSETQ. The junction had 9 bases not matched to a gene; V was cut back by 1 base and J by 7 bases. The CDR3 length is 17 residues. In this sample, this clone turned up many times. Antigen: not known. The CDR3 end lies 3 residues beyond the end of the read and is filled in from the germline J gene. Profiling relied on immunoSEQ multiplex PCR, and the TCRdb table lists in-frame clones only, not all of them. The sample offers about 29,000 clones and no singletons, the top ten holding about 4.5%. This TCR derives from a person aged 18-70 years in good health. The chain uses TRBV5-1 and TRBJ1-6; 9 positions agree with TRBD1. Sequenced: peripheral blood mononuclear cells. CDR3 DNA (partial): TGCGCCAGCAGCTTGTCCACACAGGGGGCGCCCAATTCACCC. Translation gives CASSLSTQGAPNSP. The whole CDR3 region reads CASSLSTQGAPNSPLHF.